Listed below are T cell receptor beta chains from one sample, sequenced in a study of blood T cells in healthy people across ages. Each CDR3 protein is one row after TCRdb ran MiXCR on the 5' RACE reads. The table includes 1,800,000 or so distinct CDR3 sequences, about two fifths detected once. The sequenced sample was blood. The receptor source for this set is a human donor in good health. Both conserved end residues are part of each CDR3. Fields, in order: V gene, clone size, D gene, J gene, CDR3 DNA, CDR3 protein. A D gene is named only where the DNA matches it firmly. Not every row has a clone size; where given, it reads once, few, many or a size class.

V gene: TRBV20-1
clone size: few
D gene: TRBD1
J gene: TRBJ1-5
CDR3 DNA: TGCAGTGCTAGAGAGGTGACAGGGGGCGATCAGCCCCAGCATTTT
CDR3 protein: CSAREVTGGDQPQHF

V gene: TRBV4-3
clone size: once
D gene: -
J gene: TRBJ1-2
CDR3 DNA: TGCGCCAGCAGCCAAGGATCCACCAGCGCCCATGGCTACACCTTC
CDR3 protein: CASSQGSTSAHGYTF

V gene: TRBV6-1
clone size: -
D gene: -
J gene: TRBJ2-5
CDR3 DNA: TGTGCCAGCAGTGAAGGACCCGGGGGGACCCAGTACTTC
CDR3 protein: CASSEGPGGTQYF

V gene: TRBV12-3/TRBV12-4
clone size: -
D gene: -
J gene: TRBJ1-4
CDR3 DNA: TGTGCCAGCAGTCGCACAACAAACAGGCGAACAACTAATGAAAAACTGTTTTTT
CDR3 protein: CASSRTTNRRTTNEKLFF

V gene: TRBV4-1
clone size: few
D gene: -
J gene: TRBJ2-1
CDR3 DNA: TGCGCCAGCAGCCAAGACGGGAACTCCTACAATGAGCAGTTCTTC
CDR3 protein: CASSQDGNSYNEQFF

V gene: TRBV6-5
clone size: -
D gene: -
J gene: TRBJ2-2
CDR3 DNA: TGTGCCAGCAGCAGGGACTGGAACACCGGGGAGCTGTTTTTT
CDR3 protein: CASSRDWNTGELFF

V gene: TRBV7-9
clone size: few
D gene: TRBD1
J gene: TRBJ2-5
CDR3 DNA: TGTGCCATCAGCCCAAGGGACAGGGGGTGGGAGACCCAGTACTTC
CDR3 protein: CAISPRDRGWETQYF

V gene: TRBV7-9
clone size: -
D gene: -
J gene: TRBJ2-2
CDR3 DNA: TGTGCCAGCAGCCCGCCCGGGGGCGCGAACACCGGGGAGCTGTTTTTT
CDR3 protein: CASSPPGGANTGELFF

V gene: TRBV18
clone size: -
D gene: -
J gene: TRBJ1-1
CDR3 DNA: TGTGCCAGCTCACCTTTGACCACTGAAGCTTTCTTT
CDR3 protein: CASSPLTTEAFF

V gene: TRBV29-1
clone size: few
D gene: -
J gene: TRBJ1-1
CDR3 DNA: TGCAGCGTTGAAAGCTCTCTCCGAGTCACTGAAGCTTTCTTT
CDR3 protein: CSVESSLRVTEAFF

V gene: TRBV7-9
clone size: -
D gene: TRBD1
J gene: TRBJ1-2
CDR3 DNA: TGTGCCAGCAGCTCAACGACAGGGGCCGGTGGCTACACCTTC
CDR3 protein: CASSSTTGAGGYTF

V gene: TRBV5-6
clone size: -
D gene: -
J gene: TRBJ1-2
CDR3 DNA: TGTGCCAGCAGCTTGGATTTTTATGGCTACACCTTC
CDR3 protein: CASSLDFYGYTF

V gene: TRBV5-1
clone size: -
D gene: TRBD1
J gene: TRBJ2-7
CDR3 DNA: TGCGCCAGCAGCTACACCACAGGGGGCGCAGGGTTGAGCGAGCAGTACTTC
CDR3 protein: CASSYTTGGAGLSEQYF

V gene: TRBV11-1
clone size: -
D gene: -
J gene: TRBJ2-7
CDR3 DNA: TGTGCCAGCAGCTGGACAGCGCCAGGGGACTACGAGCAGTACTTC
CDR3 protein: CASSWTAPGDYEQYF

V gene: TRBV5-5
clone size: -
D gene: -
J gene: TRBJ1-4
CDR3 DNA: TGTGCCAGCAGCTTGGGCAGGTTGAGGGAAAAACTGTTTTTT
CDR3 protein: CASSLGRLREKLFF

V gene: TRBV6-6
clone size: once
D gene: -
J gene: TRBJ1-5
CDR3 DNA: TGTGCCAGCGCTAGGTGGGGGGCGCGAAACAATCAGCCCCAGCATTTT
CDR3 protein: CASARWGARNNQPQHF

V gene: TRBV20-1
clone size: few
D gene: TRBD1
J gene: TRBJ2-7
CDR3 DNA: TGCAGTGCAGACAGGGCCCAGAGCCTCTACGAGCAGTACTTC
CDR3 protein: CSADRAQSLYEQYF

V gene: TRBV11-2
clone size: -
D gene: TRBD2
J gene: TRBJ2-5
CDR3 DNA: TGTGCCAGCAGCTTAGACCCCCTAGCGGGGGGAGAGACCCAGTACTTC
CDR3 protein: CASSLDPLAGGETQYF

V gene: TRBV4-2
clone size: few
D gene: -
J gene: TRBJ2-5
CDR3 DNA: TGTGCCAGCAGCCAGGTGCAGGGCGGGGAAGAGACCCAGTACTTC
CDR3 protein: CASSQVQGGEETQYF

V gene: TRBV9
clone size: -
D gene: -
J gene: TRBJ2-1
CDR3 DNA: TGTGCCAGCAGCGTAGCTCTTAATAATGAGCAGTTCTTC
CDR3 protein: CASSVALNNEQFF

V gene: TRBV12-3/TRBV12-4
clone size: -
D gene: -
J gene: TRBJ1-1
CDR3 DNA: TGTGCCAGCAGTCCCCAAATAGGGAGGAACACTGAAGCTTTCTTT
CDR3 protein: CASSPQIGRNTEAFF

V gene: TRBV6-1
clone size: few
D gene: -
J gene: TRBJ2-1
CDR3 DNA: TGTGCCAGCAGGAAAAGGGACAATGAGCAGTTCTTC
CDR3 protein: CASRKRDNEQFF

V gene: TRBV29-1
clone size: -
D gene: -
J gene: TRBJ1-1
CDR3 DNA: TGCAGCGTTGAGGGGTTAGAAGCTTTCTTT
CDR3 protein: CSVEGLEAFF

V gene: TRBV20-1
clone size: few
D gene: TRBD1
J gene: TRBJ1-5
CDR3 DNA: TGCAGTGCTCCCATACAGGGGGTACAGCCCCAGCATTTT
CDR3 protein: CSAPIQGVQPQHF

V gene: TRBV19
clone size: -
D gene: TRBD1
J gene: TRBJ1-2
CDR3 DNA: TGTGCCAGTACCCTGGGACAGGGCCTCTATGGCTACACCTTC
CDR3 protein: CASTLGQGLYGYTF

V gene: TRBV29-1
clone size: -
D gene: TRBD1
J gene: TRBJ2-5
CDR3 DNA: TGCAGCGCAAACCAGGGGGCCCAAGAGACCCAGTACTTC
CDR3 protein: CSANQGAQETQYF

V gene: TRBV2
clone size: few
D gene: TRBD1
J gene: TRBJ2-6
CDR3 DNA: TGTGCCAGTAGTGAAGCGGGACAGGGGGTAACTGGGGCCAACGTCCTGACTTTC
CDR3 protein: CASSEAGQGVTGANVLTF

V gene: TRBV5-6
clone size: -
D gene: -
J gene: TRBJ2-5
CDR3 DNA: TGTGCCAGCAGAGGCAGGGTCCAAGAGACCCAGTACTTC
CDR3 protein: CASRGRVQETQYF